A single sample gave rise to the 10 T cell receptor beta chains below, sequenced in a study of blood T cells in healthy people across ages. Combining a sample-barcoded 5' primer with a J-beta primer mix, a second PCR ran for 7 to 11 cycles. Each CDR3 protein gets one entry after TCRdb re-called the 5' RACE reads with MiXCR. Among some 1.1 million distinct CDR3 sequences listed, approximately 38% were seen once. Sequenced input: blood. The receptors come from a man aged 18 to 30 in good health.

The chain links TRBV20-1 to TRBJ2-3, with TRBD2 matching 15 bases. CDR3 length: 19 amino acids. CDR1 is DFQATT and CDR2 is SNEGSKA in the germline V gene (reference sequence). V dropped 1 base and J dropped 0; count of bases not matched to a gene: 8. Here the CDR3 reads CSARGLGTSGGTSTDTQYF. The CDR3 DNA sequence: TGCAGTGCTAGAGGATTAGGGACTAGCGGGGGGACTAGCACAGATACGCAGTATTTT.

This clonotype showed up just once. A read error is possible here, since a much larger clone lies one base away. This rearrangement joins TRBV12-3 or TRBV12-4 to TRBJ1-1; the D is unclear. This CDR3 is 12 amino acids long. The DNA of the CDR3 is TGTGCCAGCAGTCCCATGAACACTGGAGCTTTCTTT. The encoded protein is CASSPMNTGAFF.

This clonotype was detected many times. A junction boundary mismatches the germline segment, possibly from a read error. V and J are TRBV29-1 and TRBJ1-2, with D unresolved. CDR3 length: 13 residues. Germline V lookup: CDR1 SQVTM, CDR2 ANQGSEA. DNA for the CDR3: TGCAGCGTCGAAGACGGGGATCACTATGGCTACACCTTC. The encoded protein is CSVEDGDHYGYTF.

There are a few counts of this clonotype. The gene calls are TRBV9 and TRBJ2-1; D could derive from TRBD1 or TRBD2 (5 bases each). The CDR3 is 15 amino acids. The V end was cut by 0 bases, the J end by 5 bases, with 12 bases between. CDR1 and CDR2 from the germline V gene are SGDLS and YYNGEE. CDR3 region: CASSVEGRDHNEQFF. The CDR3, as DNA: TGTGCCAGCAGCGTAGAAGGCAGGGACCACAATGAGCAGTTCTTC.

With regard to this clonotype: A much larger clonotype is one base distant, so this may be a read error. V usage is TRBV4-1 and J usage is TRBJ1-2; D is ambiguous. The CDR3 has 16 residues. Germline loops: CDR1 MGHRA, CDR2 YSYEKL. With 1 base removed from V and 6 bases from J, the gap between germline ends came to 18 bases. The CDR3 reads CASSQVPWQAVDGYTF. For the CDR3, the DNA is TGCGCCAGCAGCCAAGTCCCCTGGCAGGCTGTCGATGGCTACACCTTC.

The genes are TRBV9 and TRBJ2-3; D remains unclear. CDR3 size: 15 residues. The V end was cut by 2 bases, the J end by 0 bases, with 10 bases between. In germline, CDR1 is SGDLS, CDR2 YYNGEE. The CDR3 nucleotides are TGTGCCAGCAGCGTTGCAGGCTTAAGCACAGATACGCAGTATTTT. Translated: CASSVAGLSTDTQYF.

The chain employs TRBV7-2 and TRBJ1-2; TRBD1 matches 7 bases. The CDR3 is 13 residues long. Losses at the gene ends were 4 bases for V and 8 bases for J; bases not matched to a gene: 7. The germline CDR1 and CDR2 sequences are SGHTA and FQGNSA. CDR3 residues: CASSSGGAWGYTF. The CDR3, as DNA: TGTGCCAGCAGCTCAGGGGGGGCTTGGGGCTACACCTTC.

This chain uses TRBV29-1 with TRBJ1-4; 9 nucleotides align to TRBD1. V trimming: 8 bases; J trimming: 4 bases; junction bases outside the gene matches: 5. This CDR3 comprises 13 residues. Germline CDR1 is SQVTM and CDR2 is ANQGSEA. CDR3 nucleotide sequence: TGCAGCATCCGACAGGGGGTTAATGAAAAACTGTTTTTT. Encoded protein: CSIRQGVNEKLFF.

V gene TRBV7-2 combines with J gene TRBJ2-1; TRBD2 agrees at 12 bases. CDR3 size: 15 residues. The trim removed 3 bases at V and 12 bases at J, leaving 9 bases unmatched. Germline V gives CDR1 SGHTA, CDR2 FQGNSA. The CDR3 DNA reads TGTGCCAGCAGCTTTAGGACTAGCGGGGACATCTGGCAGTTCTTC. Translation gives CASSFRTSGDIWQFF.

The rearrangement uses TRBV20-1 and TRBJ2-5; D may be TRBD2 (6 bases). The CDR3 spans 15 residues. From germline, CDR1 is DFQATT and CDR2 SNEGSKA (reference sequence). V gave up 6 bases and J gave up 4 bases, with 21 bases separating them. The CDR3 DNA sequence: TGCAGTGCCCCGACAGTGGGGGGAAAAGGAGAGACCCAGTACTTC. Translating gives CSAPTVGGKGETQYF.